The 16 T cell receptor beta chains reported below all come from one sample, sequenced in a study of blood T cells in healthy people across ages. Alongside a J-beta primer mix, a sample-barcoded 5' primer served in a second PCR lasting about 7 to 11 cycles. MiXCR was run by TCRdb on the 5' RACE reads, yielding one entry per CDR3 protein. The table shows hundreds of thousands of distinct CDR3 sequences, with 46% occurring only once. Material: blood. These receptors were obtained from a man at least 80 years old in good health.

The rearrangement links TRBV11-1 to TRBJ2-1, with D perhaps matching TRBD1 (5 bases). CDR1 is SGHAT and CDR2 is FQDESV in the germline V gene (reference sequence). V was cut by 5 bases and J by 6 bases, with 14 bases left in between. The length of the CDR3 is 14 residues. The DNA of the CDR3 is TGTGCCAGCAGCCCTGAACAGGCTACCAATGAGCAGTTCTTC. The encoded protein is CASSPEQATNEQFF.

The CDR3 protein is CASSWRRAERSNEQFF. In DNA form, the CDR3 reads TGTGCCAGCAGTTGGCGGAGGGCCGAGAGGTCCAATGAGCAGTTCTTC. The chain couples TRBV12-3 or TRBV12-4 to TRBJ2-1; D is perhaps TRBD2 (6 bases). This CDR3 is built from 16 residues. V was cut by 4 bases and J by 6 bases, with 19 bases left in between.

This clonotype was picked up many times. The V and J genes are TRBV7-2 and TRBJ2-5; possible D gene TRBD2, 6 bases. This CDR3 comprises 14 residues. Germline V gives CDR1 SGHTA, CDR2 FQGNSA. Trimming shortened V by 4 bases and J by 4 bases, and 13 bases separated the two germline ends. CDR3 amino acids: CASSSLVGGETQYF. For the CDR3, the DNA is TGTGCCAGCAGCTCCTTAGTGGGGGGAGAGACCCAGTACTTC.

The rearrangement uses TRBV28 and TRBJ2-4; D is ambiguous. The DNA end favors TRBJ2-7, so the J call may be wrong. Germline lookup yields CDR1 MDHEN and CDR2 SYDVKM. The CDR3 spans 15 residues. This CDR3 is CASSLFTFIAYEQYF. The CDR3 DNA reads TGTGCCAGCAGTTTGTTCACTTTCATTGCCTACGAGCAGTACTTC.

With regard to this clonotype: A clone one base away is much larger, so this may be a read error. This chain links TRBV7-2 with TRBJ2-5; perhaps D is TRBD1 or TRBD2 (5 bases each). Germline V lookup: CDR1 SGHTA, CDR2 FQGNSA. The CDR3 is made up of 15 amino acids. CDR3 sequence: CAGSLGRDEQETQYF. In DNA form, the CDR3 reads TGTGCCGGCAGCTTAGGCAGGGACGAGCAAGAGACCCAGTACTTC.

This clonotype was seen more than once but under ten times. The chain uses TRBV30 and TRBJ2-7; D is perhaps TRBD1 or TRBD2 (5 bases each). CDR3 length equals 12 residues. V lost 8 bases to trimming and J lost 3 bases, with 14 bases between them. The germline V gene encodes CDR1 GTSNPN and CDR2 SVGIG (reference sequence). This chain's CDR3 is CAQRGEGYEQYF. The CDR3 DNA reads as TGTGCCCAGAGAGGGGAAGGCTACGAGCAGTACTTC.

This clonotype was detected many times. The genes are TRBV10-3 and TRBJ1-2; 7 bases are shared with TRBD1. With 7 bases clipped from V and 0 bases from J, the junction kept 8 bases outside the gene matches. The germline V gene encodes CDR1 ENHRY and CDR2 SYGVKD. This CDR3 is built from 15 residues. The CDR3 is CAITGGREPNYGYTF. The CDR3 coding sequence is TGTGCCATCACAGGGGGTAGGGAACCTAACTATGGCTACACCTTC.

J is TRBJ2-5 and V is TRBV20-1; 9 positions agree with TRBD2. The J call may be wrong; the DNA end is better matched by TRBJ2-7. The germline gives CDR1 DFQATT, CDR2 SNEGSKA (reference sequence). The length of the CDR3 is 17 residues. CDR3 nucleotides: TGCAGTGCTAGAGATCTCCGGCTAGCGGGGAGTAGATACGAGCAGTACTTC. As protein: CSARDLRLAGSRYEQYF.

This clonotype was counted a few times. This chain uses TRBV7-2 with TRBJ2-7; TRBD2 agrees at 14 bases. CDR3 length equals 18 residues. The trim removed 5 bases at V and 3 bases at J, leaving 12 bases unmatched. Germline V CDR1 and CDR2: SGHTA, FQGNSA. Here the CDR3 DNA reads TGTGCCAGCAGCCCGGGACTAGCGGGAGTCGGAAACTACTACGAGCAGTACTTC. Translation gives CASSPGLAGVGNYYEQYF.

A few counts support this clonotype. The chain joins TRBV20-1 to TRBJ2-2; 8 bases are a match to TRBD1. Germline assignment: CDR1 DFQATT and CDR2 SNEGSKA (reference sequence). CDR3 length equals 14 residues. The V and J ends lost 6 bases and 6 bases, in that order; junction bases with no gene match: 9. CDR3 nucleotide sequence: TGCAGTGCAAAAGACAGGGGTGTTTCCGGGGAGCTGTTTTTT. Encoded protein: CSAKDRGVSGELFF.

The rearrangement links TRBV20-1 to TRBJ2-3, with 10 nucleotides matching TRBD2. Looked up from germline, CDR1 is DFQATT and CDR2 is SNEGSKA (reference sequence). V shed 1 base, J shed 4 bases, and the junction held 5 bases outside the gene matches. CDR3 length equals 15 residues. The CDR3 reads CSARVPSGGADTQYF. Written as DNA, the CDR3 is TGCAGTGCTAGAGTTCCTAGCGGGGGTGCAGATACGCAGTATTTT.

The chain employs TRBV29-1 and TRBJ2-1; D unclear. Germline V lookup: CDR1 SQVTM, CDR2 ANQGSEA. The CDR3 covers 11 residues. V was cut by 8 bases and J by 7 bases, with 12 bases left in between. The CDR3 protein is CSPGVGNEQFF. CDR3 DNA sequence: TGCAGCCCTGGGGTAGGGAATGAGCAGTTCTTC.

With regard to this clonotype: Given a much more abundant clone one base away, this may be a read error. The chain joins TRBV29-1 to TRBJ2-5; TRBD1 agrees at 9 bases. TRBJ2-7 explains the end of the DNA better; the J call may be wrong. This CDR3 contains 14 residues. The germline gives CDR1 SQVTM, CDR2 ANQGSEA. In nucleotides, the CDR3 is TGCGGCGTTGGTAGGGGGACAGGGACGAACGAGCAGTACTTC. This codes for CGVGRGTGTNEQYF.

There are a few counts of this clonotype. With a much larger clone just one base away, this may be a read error. The chain links TRBV7-8 to TRBJ2-7; 7 bases map to TRBD2. The germline V gene encodes CDR1 SGHVS and CDR2 FQNEAQ. The CDR3 has 17 residues. J gave up 0 bases and V 4 bases, and 12 bases lay outside the gene matches. The CDR3 coding sequence is TGTGCCAGCAGCTCGGGAGGAGCGGGATCAAGCTCCTACGAGCAGTACTTC. Amino acid sequence: CASSSGGAGSSSYEQYF.

This clonotype occurred a few times. The chain recombines TRBV5-5 with TRBJ1-2; D is perhaps TRBD1 (5 bases). Trimming took 0 bases from V and 3 from J, leaving 24 bases between them. CDR3 size: 19 residues. Germline V CDR1 and CDR2: SGHKS, YYEKEE (reference sequence). The CDR3 loop reads CASSLGPYALGVQDYGYTF. CDR3 in DNA: TGTGCCAGCAGCTTGGGGCCGTACGCTCTGGGGGTACAAGACTATGGCTACACCTTC.

The chain carries TRBV2 and TRBJ2-3; D perhaps matches TRBD2 (6 bases). Looked up from germline, CDR1 is SNHLY and CDR2 is FYNNEI. The length of the CDR3 is 15 residues. Trimming removed 7 bases from V and 5 bases from J, with 19 bases in between. The CDR3 reads CASTGTPLSLDTQYF. CDR3 DNA sequence: TGTGCCAGCACCGGGACTCCCCTTAGTCTAGATACGCAGTATTTT.